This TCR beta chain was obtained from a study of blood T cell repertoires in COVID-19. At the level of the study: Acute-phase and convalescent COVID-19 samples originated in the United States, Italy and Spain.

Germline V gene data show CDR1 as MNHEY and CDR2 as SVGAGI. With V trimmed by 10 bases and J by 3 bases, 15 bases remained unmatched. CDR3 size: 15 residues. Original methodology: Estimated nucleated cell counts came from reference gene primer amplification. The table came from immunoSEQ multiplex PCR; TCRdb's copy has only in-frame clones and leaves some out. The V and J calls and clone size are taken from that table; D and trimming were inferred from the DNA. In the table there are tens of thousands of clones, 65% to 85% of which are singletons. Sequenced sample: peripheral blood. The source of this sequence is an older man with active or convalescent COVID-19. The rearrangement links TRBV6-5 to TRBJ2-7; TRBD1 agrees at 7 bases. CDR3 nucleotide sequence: TGTGCCACCTTCCCACCGGGACAGTCATTCTACGAGCAGTACTTC. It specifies CATFPPGQSFYEQYF.